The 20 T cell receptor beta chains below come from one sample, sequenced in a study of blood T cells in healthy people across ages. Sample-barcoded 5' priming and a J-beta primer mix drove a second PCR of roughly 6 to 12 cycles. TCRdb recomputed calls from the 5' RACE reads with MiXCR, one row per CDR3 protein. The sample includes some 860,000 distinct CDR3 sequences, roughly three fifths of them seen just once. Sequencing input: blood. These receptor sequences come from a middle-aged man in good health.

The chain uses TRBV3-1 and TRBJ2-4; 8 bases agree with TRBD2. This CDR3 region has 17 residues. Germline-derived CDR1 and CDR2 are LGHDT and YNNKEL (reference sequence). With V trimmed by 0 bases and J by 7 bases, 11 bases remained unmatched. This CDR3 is CASSQDSWSGSGNIQYF. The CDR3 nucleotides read TGTGCCAGCAGCCAAGATAGCTGGAGCGGGAGTGGGAACATTCAGTACTTC. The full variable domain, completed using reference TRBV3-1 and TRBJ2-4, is DTAVSQTPKYLVTQMGNDKSIKCEQNLGHDTMYWYKQDSKKFLKIMFSYNNKELIINETVPNRFSPKSPDKAHLNLHINSLELGDSAVYFCASSQDSWSGSGNIQYFGAGTRLSVL.

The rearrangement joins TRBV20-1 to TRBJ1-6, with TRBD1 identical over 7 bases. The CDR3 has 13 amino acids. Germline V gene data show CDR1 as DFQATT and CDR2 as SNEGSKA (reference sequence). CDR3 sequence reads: CSQQDRLNSPLHF. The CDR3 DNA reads TGCAGCCAACAGGACAGGTTGAATTCACCCCTCCACTTT.

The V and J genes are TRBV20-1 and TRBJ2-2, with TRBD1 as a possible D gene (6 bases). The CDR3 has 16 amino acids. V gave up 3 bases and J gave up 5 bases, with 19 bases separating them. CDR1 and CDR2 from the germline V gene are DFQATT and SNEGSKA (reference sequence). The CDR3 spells CSASRDTPSRTGELFF. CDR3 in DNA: TGCAGTGCTAGTCGGGACACACCGTCGAGGACCGGGGAGCTGTTTTTT.

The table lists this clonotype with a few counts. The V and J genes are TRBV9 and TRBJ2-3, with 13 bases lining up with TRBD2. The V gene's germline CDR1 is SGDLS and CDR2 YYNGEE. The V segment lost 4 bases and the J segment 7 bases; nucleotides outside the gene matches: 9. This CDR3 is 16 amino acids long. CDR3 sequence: CASSPPGTSGTNTQYF. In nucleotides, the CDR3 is TGTGCCAGCAGCCCCCCCGGGACTAGCGGGACCAATACGCAGTATTTT.

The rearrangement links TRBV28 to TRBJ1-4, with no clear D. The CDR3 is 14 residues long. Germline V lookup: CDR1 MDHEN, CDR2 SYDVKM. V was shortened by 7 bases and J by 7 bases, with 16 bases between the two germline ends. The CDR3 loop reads CASTPGGVGEKLFF. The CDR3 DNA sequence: TGTGCCAGCACCCCGGGTGGGGTCGGTGAAAAACTGTTTTTT. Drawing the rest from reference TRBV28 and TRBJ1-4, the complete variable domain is DVKVTQSSRYLVKRTGEKVFLECVQDMDHENMFWYRQDPGLGLRLIYFSYDVKMKEKGDIPEGYSVSREKKERFSLILESASTNQTSMYLCASTPGGVGEKLFFGSGTQLSVL.

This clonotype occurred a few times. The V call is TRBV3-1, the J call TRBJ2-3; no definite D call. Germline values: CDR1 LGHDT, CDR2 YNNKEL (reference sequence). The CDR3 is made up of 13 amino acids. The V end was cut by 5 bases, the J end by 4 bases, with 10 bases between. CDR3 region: CASSEGEADTQYF. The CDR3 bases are TGTGCCAGCAGCGAAGGAGAGGCAGATACGCAGTATTTT.

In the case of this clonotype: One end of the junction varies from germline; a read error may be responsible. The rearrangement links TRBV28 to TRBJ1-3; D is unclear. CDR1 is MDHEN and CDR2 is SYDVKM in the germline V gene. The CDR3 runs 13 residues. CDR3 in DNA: TGCGCCAGCAGGCCGGGTAATGGAAACACCATATATTTT. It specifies CASRPGNGNTIYF.

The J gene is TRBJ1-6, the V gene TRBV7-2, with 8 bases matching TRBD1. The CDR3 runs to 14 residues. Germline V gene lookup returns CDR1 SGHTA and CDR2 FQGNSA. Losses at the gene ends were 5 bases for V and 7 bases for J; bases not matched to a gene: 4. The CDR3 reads CASSTGTGNSPLHF. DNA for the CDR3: TGTGCCAGCAGCACCGGGACAGGAAATTCACCCCTCCACTTT.

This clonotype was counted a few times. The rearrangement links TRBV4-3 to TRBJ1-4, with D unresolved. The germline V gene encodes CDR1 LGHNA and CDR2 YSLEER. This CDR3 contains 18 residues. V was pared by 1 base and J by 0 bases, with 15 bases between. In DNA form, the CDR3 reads TGCGCCAGCAGCCAAGGGCGAGTTGGGAGCCCAACTAATGAAAAACTGTTTTTT. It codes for CASSQGRVGSPTNEKLFF.

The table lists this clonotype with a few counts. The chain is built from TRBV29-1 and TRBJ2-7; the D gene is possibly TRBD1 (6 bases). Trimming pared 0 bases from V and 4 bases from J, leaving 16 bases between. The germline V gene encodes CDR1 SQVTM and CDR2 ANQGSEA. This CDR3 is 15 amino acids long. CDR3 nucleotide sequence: TGCAGCGTTGAAGATCGAACAGGGCTTCTTTACGAGCAGTACTTC. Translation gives CSVEDRTGLLYEQYF.

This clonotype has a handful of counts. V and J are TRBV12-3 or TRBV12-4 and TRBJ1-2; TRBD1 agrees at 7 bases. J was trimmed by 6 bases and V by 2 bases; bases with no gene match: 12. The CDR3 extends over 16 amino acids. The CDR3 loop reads CASSLSIGGARNGYTF. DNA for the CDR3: TGTGCCAGCAGTTTATCTATAGGGGGCGCAAGGAATGGCTACACCTTC.

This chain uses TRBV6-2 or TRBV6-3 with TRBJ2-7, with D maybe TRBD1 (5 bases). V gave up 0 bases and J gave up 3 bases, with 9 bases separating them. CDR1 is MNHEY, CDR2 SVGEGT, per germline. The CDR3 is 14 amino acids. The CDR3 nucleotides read TGTGCCAGCAGTTACTCGGGGCAGATCTACGAGCAGTACTTC. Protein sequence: CASSYSGQIYEQYF.

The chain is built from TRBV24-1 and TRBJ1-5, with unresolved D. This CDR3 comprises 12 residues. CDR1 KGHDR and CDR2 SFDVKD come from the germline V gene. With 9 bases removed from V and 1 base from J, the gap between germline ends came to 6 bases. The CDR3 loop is CATADSNQPQHF. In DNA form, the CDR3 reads TGTGCCACCGCGGACAGCAATCAGCCCCAGCATTTT.

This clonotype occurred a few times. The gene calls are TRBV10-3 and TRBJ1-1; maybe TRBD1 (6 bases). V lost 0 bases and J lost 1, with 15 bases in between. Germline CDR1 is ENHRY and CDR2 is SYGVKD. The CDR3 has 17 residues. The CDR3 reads CAISESAGQGSNTEAFF. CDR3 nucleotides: TGTGCCATCAGTGAGTCCGCTGGGCAGGGGTCGAACACTGAAGCTTTCTTT.

Written as DNA, the CDR3 is TGTGCCAGCAGTTCAGCGGGACGGAGCCTCTATGGCTACACCTTC. Amino acid sequence: CASSSAGRSLYGYTF. This chain connects TRBV28 to TRBJ1-2; TRBD1 is a possible D gene (5 bases). Germline V gene lookup returns CDR1 MDHEN and CDR2 SYDVKM. There are 15 residues in the CDR3. The germline V and J ends were trimmed by 4 bases and 4 bases, with 16 bases remaining between them.

The CDR3 bases are TGTGCCAGCAGCTCGTCGGGACAGAGCTCCTACGAGCAGTACTTC. Residues: CASSSSGQSSYEQYF. The chain joins TRBV7-2 to TRBJ2-7; 7 nucleotides match TRBD1. The germline V gene has CDR1 SGHTA and CDR2 FQGNSA. This CDR3 is 15 amino acids long. Germline trimming cut 4 bases from V and 0 bases from J; bases unmatched to any gene: 6.

The CDR3 coding sequence is TGTGCCAGCAGCGTAGGAGGGATTAGCCGGAATGAGCAGTTCTTC. Its translation: CASSVGGISRNEQFF. The V and J genes are TRBV9 and TRBJ2-1, with D possibly TRBD2 on 5 matching bases. Germline V gene data show CDR1 as SGDLS and CDR2 as YYNGEE. This CDR3 contains 15 residues. With 0 bases removed from V and 7 bases from J, the gap between germline ends came to 14 bases.

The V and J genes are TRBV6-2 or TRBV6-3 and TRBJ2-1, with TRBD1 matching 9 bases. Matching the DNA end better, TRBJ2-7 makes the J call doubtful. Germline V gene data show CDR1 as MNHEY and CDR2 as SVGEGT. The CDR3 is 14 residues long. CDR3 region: CASSERDRENEQYF. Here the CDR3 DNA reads TGTGCCAGCAGTGAGAGGGACAGGGAGAATGAGCAGTACTTC.

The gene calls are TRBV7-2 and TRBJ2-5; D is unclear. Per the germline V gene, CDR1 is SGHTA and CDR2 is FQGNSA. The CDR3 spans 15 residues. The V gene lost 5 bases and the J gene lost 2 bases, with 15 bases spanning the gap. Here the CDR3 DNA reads TGTGCCAGCAGCCGTTTAGGCATAGGACAAGAGACCCAGTACTTC. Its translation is CASSRLGIGQETQYF.

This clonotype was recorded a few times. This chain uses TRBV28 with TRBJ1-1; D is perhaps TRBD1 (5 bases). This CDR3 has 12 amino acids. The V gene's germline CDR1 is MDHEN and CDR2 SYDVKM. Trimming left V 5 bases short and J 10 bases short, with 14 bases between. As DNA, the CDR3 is TGTGCCAGCAGTCAATCAGGGTCGACAGCTTTCTTT. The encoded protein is CASSQSGSTAFF.